This T cell receptor (beta chain) was recorded in a study of cytomegalovirus exposure and HLA in healthy donors. Study-wide context: Among around 400 genotyped donors, roughly 81% fell in the Caucasian-associated ancestry cluster.

PCR employed 60 Vbeta and 13 Jbeta primers. Some clones are missing from TCRdb's copy, which holds only in-frame ones; the method was immunoSEQ multiplex PCR. Here the sample spans roughly 86,000 clones, over 70% being singletons. Germline V gives CDR1 SNHLY, CDR2 FYNNEI. This CDR3 is built from 15 residues. Trimming stripped 7 bases from V and 5 bases from J, with 18 bases between. The TCR was taken from a man between 60 and 75 years old in good health and CMV-seronegative. The genes are TRBV2 and TRBJ2-1; a weak D match, TRBD1 (6 bases). The sequenced material came from PBMCs. The CDR3 region has the DNA TGTGCCAGCAATTCGGGACATAGCCTCGACAATGAGCAGTTCTTC. It specifies CASNSGHSLDNEQFF.